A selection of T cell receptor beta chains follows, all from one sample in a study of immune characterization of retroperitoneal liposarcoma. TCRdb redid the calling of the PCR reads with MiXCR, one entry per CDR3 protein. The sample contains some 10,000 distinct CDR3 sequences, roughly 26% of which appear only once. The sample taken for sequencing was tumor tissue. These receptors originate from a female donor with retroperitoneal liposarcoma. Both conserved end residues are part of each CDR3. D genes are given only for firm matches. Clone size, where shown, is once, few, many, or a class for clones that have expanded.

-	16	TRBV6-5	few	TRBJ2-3	TGTGCCAGCAGTTACTCCCCTGCTTCCCCGCCAGATACGCAGTATTTT	CASSYSPASPPDTQYF
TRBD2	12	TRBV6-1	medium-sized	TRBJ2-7	TGTGCCAGCGAGCGGGAGGGGTACGAGCAGTACTTC	CASEREGYEQYF
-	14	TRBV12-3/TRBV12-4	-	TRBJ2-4	TGTGCCAGCAGTCCCCGCGGGGCTTCTAACATTCAGTACTTC	CASSPRGASNIQYF
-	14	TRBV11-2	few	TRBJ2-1	TGTGCCAGCAGCTTGGGCTCGGGGTTCTACGAGCAGTTCTTC	CASSLGSGFYEQFF
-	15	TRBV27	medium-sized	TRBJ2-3	TGTGCCAGCAGTTTAATGGGGTATGGCACAGATACGCAGTATTTT	CASSLMGYGTDTQYF
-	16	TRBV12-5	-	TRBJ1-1	TGTGCTAGTGGTTTGAGGGCAGGGGCTCTGAACACTGAAGCTTTCTTT	CASGLRAGALNTEAFF
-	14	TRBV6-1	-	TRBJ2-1	TGTGCCAGCAGTGAGACGGGCAGTCCAGAGACCCAGTTCTTC	CASSETGSPETQFF
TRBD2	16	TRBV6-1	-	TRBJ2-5	TGTGCCATCCCAGCAATCCAGCGGGAGGGAGAATTGACCCAGTACTTC	CAIPAIQREGELTQYF
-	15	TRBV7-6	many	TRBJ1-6	TGTGCCAGCAGCTTAGGTGGCAGACAGAATTCACCCCTCCACTTT	CASSLGGRQNSPLHF
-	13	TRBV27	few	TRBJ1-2	TGTGCCAGCAGTGTCGACAGGAACTATGGCTACACCTTC	CASSVDRNYGYTF
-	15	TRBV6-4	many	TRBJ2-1	TGTGCCAGCAGTGACTCCGAGGGGTTGGGGAATGAGCAGTTCTTC	CASSDSEGLGNEQFF
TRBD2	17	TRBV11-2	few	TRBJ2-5	TGTGCCAGCAGCCGACGCCCCGGACTAGCGGTCTACAATGAGCAGTACTTC	CASSRRPGLAVYNEQYF
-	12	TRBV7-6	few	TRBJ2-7	TGTGCCAGCAGCCTCCTATGGAATGAGCAGTACTTC	CASSLLWNEQYF
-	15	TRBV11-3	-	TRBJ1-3	TGTGCCAGCAGCCGCGGGGTAAACTCTGGAAACACCATATATTTT	CASSRGVNSGNTIYF
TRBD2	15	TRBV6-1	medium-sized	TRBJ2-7	TGTGCCAGCAGTGGACTAGCGGGAGCCTACAATGAGCAGTACTTC	CASSGLAGAYNEQYF
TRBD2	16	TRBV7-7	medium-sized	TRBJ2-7	TGTGCTAGCAGCCAACCGGGTAGCGGGGTCTACTACGAGCAGTACTTC	CASSQPGSGVYYEQYF
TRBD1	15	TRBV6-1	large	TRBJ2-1	TGTGCCAGCAGCCCGGGACAGGGAGTCTACAATGAGCAGTTCTTC	CASSPGQGVYNEQFF
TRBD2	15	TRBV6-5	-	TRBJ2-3	TGTGCCAGCAGTTCAGGTAGCGGGGGAAAAGATACGCAGTATTTT	CASSSGSGGKDTQYF
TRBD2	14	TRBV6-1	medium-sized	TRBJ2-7	TGTGCCAGCAAGCCAGCGGGGGCTTACAATGAGCAGTACTTC	CASKPAGAYNEQYF
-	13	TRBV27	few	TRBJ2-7	TGTGCCAGCAGTTTCTCCAGCTCCTACGAGCAGTACTTC	CASSFSSSYEQYF
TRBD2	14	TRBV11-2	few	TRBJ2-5	TGTGCCAGCAGGCTGGGGGGGAAACAAGAGACCCAGTACTTC	CASRLGGKQETQYF
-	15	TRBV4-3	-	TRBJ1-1	TGCGCCAGCAGCCGAGGACCTTCGGAAAACACTGAAGCTTTCTTT	CASSRGPSENTEAFF
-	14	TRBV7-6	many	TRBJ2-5	TGTGCCAGCAGCTTAGAACGGGGGCAAGAGACCCAGTACTTC	CASSLERGQETQYF
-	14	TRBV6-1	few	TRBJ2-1	TGTGCCAGCAGTGAAAGTTTCCAGGGCTATGAGCAGTTCTTC	CASSESFQGYEQFF
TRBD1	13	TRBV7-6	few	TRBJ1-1	TGTGCCAGCAGACCGGGACAGATCACTGAAGCTTTCTTT	CASRPGQITEAFF
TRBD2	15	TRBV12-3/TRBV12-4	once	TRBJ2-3	TGTGCCAGCACGGTAGCGGGGGGGCCGGGTTATACGCAGTATTTT	CASTVAGGPGYTQYF
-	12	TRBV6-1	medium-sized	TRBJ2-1	TGTGCCAGCAGCCGGGGCCAAGAGACCCAGTTCTTC	CASSRGQETQFF
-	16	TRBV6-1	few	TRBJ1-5	TGTGCCAGCAGTGAATCTGTCAGGGCTATGGATCAGCCCCAGCATTTT	CASSESVRAMDQPQHF
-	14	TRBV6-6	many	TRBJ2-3	TGTGCCAGCAGTTACTCGGAGGGGATAGATACGCAGTATTTT	CASSYSEGIDTQYF
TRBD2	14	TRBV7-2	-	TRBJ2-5	TGTGCCAGCAGCCCCGGCGGGAGGGGGGAGACCCAGTACTTC	CASSPGGRGETQYF
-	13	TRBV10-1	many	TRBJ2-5	TGCGCCAGCAGTGAGATTCAGGCGGGGACCCAGTACTTC	CASSEIQAGTQYF
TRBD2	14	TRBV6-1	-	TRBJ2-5	TGTGCCAGCAGTCGCCCCGGGGGGGCAGAGACCCAGTACTTC	CASSRPGGAETQYF
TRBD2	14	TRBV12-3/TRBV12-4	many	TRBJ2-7	TGTGCCAGCAGCCCTAGCGGGGGATACAATGAGCAGTACTTC	CASSPSGGYNEQYF
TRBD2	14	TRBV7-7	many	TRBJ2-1	TGTGCTAGCAGCCCCGGACTAGCGGGAGTTGAGCAGTTCTTC	CASSPGLAGVEQFF
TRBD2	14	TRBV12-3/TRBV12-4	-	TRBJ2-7	TGTGCCAGCCCCCTAGCGGGGGGGCGGTACGAGCAGTACTTC	CASPLAGGRYEQYF
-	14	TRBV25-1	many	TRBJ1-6	TGTGCCAGCAGTCGCAGGGCTTATAATTCACCCCTCCACTTT	CASSRRAYNSPLHF
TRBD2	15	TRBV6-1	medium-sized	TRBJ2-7	TGTGCCAGCAGAAAAAAAGCGGGGGGGCCCAATGAGCAGTACTTC	CASRKKAGGPNEQYF
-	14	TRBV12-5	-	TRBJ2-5	TGTGCTAGTGGTTCGGGGCAGGGGTACAATGAGCAGTACTTC	CASGSGQGYNEQYF
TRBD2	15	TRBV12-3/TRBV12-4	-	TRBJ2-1	TGTGCCAGCAGTCTGACGGGCGGGGGGGCCTATGAGCAGTTCTTC	CASSLTGGGAYEQFF
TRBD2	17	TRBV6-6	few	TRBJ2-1	TGTGCCAGCAGTTACTCGACGCGCGGGAGGGGCTACAATGAGCAGTTCTTC	CASSYSTRGRGYNEQFF
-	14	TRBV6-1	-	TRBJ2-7	TGTGCCAGCAGTCCTCGCCGAAACTACAATGAGCAGTACTTC	CASSPRRNYNEQYF
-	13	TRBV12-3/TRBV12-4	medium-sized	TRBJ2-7	TGTGCCAGCAGTATGGACGGCTCCTACGAGCAGTACTTC	CASSMDGSYEQYF
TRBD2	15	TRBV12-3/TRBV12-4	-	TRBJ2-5	TGTGCCAGCAGTTTTATAGCGGGGGACCAAGAGACCCAGTACTTC	CASSFIAGDQETQYF
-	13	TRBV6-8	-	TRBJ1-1	TGTGCCAGCAGTTACAGGGTCGACACTGAAGCTTTCTTT	CASSYRVDTEAFF
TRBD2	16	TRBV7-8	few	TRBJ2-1	TGTGCCAGCAGCTTCTCCTTCAGCGGGGCCCAAGAGACCCAGTTCTTC	CASSFSFSGAQETQFF
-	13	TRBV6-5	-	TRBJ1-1	TGTGCCAGCAGTTACGAGAGGGGCACTGAAGCTTTCTTT	CASSYERGTEAFF
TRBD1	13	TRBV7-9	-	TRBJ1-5	TGTGCCAGCAGTTCAGGGGGCCATCAGCCCCAGCATTTT	CASSSGGHQPQHF
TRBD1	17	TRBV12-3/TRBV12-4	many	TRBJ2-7	TGTGCCAGCAGCCATAAAACCGGGACAGGGCTCTCCTACGAGCAGTACTTC	CASSHKTGTGLSYEQYF
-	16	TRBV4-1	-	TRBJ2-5	TGCGCCAGCAGCCAAGAGTCAGGCAGGGCCCAAGAGACCCAGTACTTC	CASSQESGRAQETQYF